The 14 T cell receptor beta chains reported below all come from one sample, sequenced in a study of T cell responses to AZD1222 COVID-19 vaccine. Libraries were prepared by immunoSEQ multiplex PCR; TCRdb keeps only in-frame clonotypes and omits some of them. In the table there are around 100,000 clones, approximately 91% of which are singletons. This specimen consisted of peripheral blood, obtained on day 0 of AZD1222 vaccination. The receptors were sampled from an adult in good health.

This rearrangement joins TRBV19 to TRBJ2-6, with D unclear. The germline CDR1 and CDR2 sequences are LNHDA and SQIVND (reference sequence). There are 15 residues in the CDR3. V dropped 6 bases and J dropped 0 bases, with 9 bases sitting between them. CDR3 region: CASRGSDSGANVLTF. In DNA, the CDR3 is TGTGCCAGTAGGGGTTCAGACTCTGGGGCCAACGTCCTGACTTTC.

This chain uses TRBV7-2 with TRBJ2-5, with TRBD2 matching over 7 bases. Germline V gene sequence: CDR1 SGHTA, CDR2 FQGNSA. V shed 1 base, J shed 2 bases, and the junction held 7 bases outside the gene matches. The CDR3 sequence is 16 residues long. This CDR3 reads CASSLGGYGGQETQYF. The DNA for the CDR3 is TGTGCCAGCAGCTTAGGAGGGTACGGGGGGCAAGAGACCCAGTACTTC.

The chain couples TRBV27 to TRBJ1-2, with 12 bases fitting TRBD1. This CDR3 contains 15 residues. The germline V gene encodes CDR1 MNHEY and CDR2 SMNVEV (reference sequence). V shed 3 bases, J shed 6 bases, and the junction held 5 bases outside the gene matches. The CDR3 is CASSFYGTGGDGYTF. DNA of the CDR3: TGTGCCAGCAGTTTCTACGGGACAGGGGGCGATGGCTACACCTTC.

CDR3 region: CASSSPGGTGELFF. As DNA, the CDR3 is TGTGCCAGCAGCTCCCCCGGGGGCACCGGGGAGCTGTTTTTT. The V and J genes are TRBV7-2 and TRBJ2-2, with TRBD2 as a possible D gene (6 bases). V was trimmed by 4 bases and J by 4 bases, leaving 10 bases between them. CDR3 size: 14 residues. Germline loops: CDR1 SGHTA, CDR2 FQGNSA. Combining the CDR3 with reference TRBV7-2 and TRBJ2-2 gives the whole variable domain GAGVSQSPSNKVTEKGKDVELRCDPISGHTALYWYRQSLGQGLEFLIYFQGNSAPDKSGLPSDRFSAERTGGSVSTLTIQRTQQEDSAVYLCASSSPGGTGELFFGEGSRLTVL.

The rearrangement links TRBV5-4 to TRBJ2-1; D might be TRBD2 (6 bases). The germline V gene has CDR1 SGHNT and CDR2 YYREEE (reference sequence). CDR3 size: 16 residues. The V end was cut by 7 bases, the J end by 2 bases, with 19 bases between. The CDR3 reads CASRRGVREAYNEQFF. Here the CDR3 DNA reads TGTGCCAGCCGTCGCGGCGTGCGGGAAGCCTACAATGAGCAGTTCTTC.

The chain joins TRBV5-1 to TRBJ2-7, with TRBD2 matching over 9 bases. The V segment lost 1 base and the J segment 4 bases; nucleotides outside the gene matches: 9. The CDR3 extends over 16 amino acids. Germline V CDR1 and CDR2: SGHRS, YFSETQ. The CDR3: CASSLLASGRMYEQYF. As DNA, the CDR3 is TGCGCCAGCAGCTTGCTGGCAAGCGGGAGGATGTACGAGCAGTACTTC.

This clone was counted a single time. The chain is built from TRBV19 and TRBJ1-5, with D unresolved. This CDR3 region has 13 residues. V lost 7 bases and J 4 bases, leaving 11 bases between the germline ends. CDR1 and CDR2 from the germline V gene are LNHDA and SQIVND (reference sequence). The CDR3: CASTPSGNQPQHF. The CDR3 nucleotides are TGTGCCAGTACCCCCTCGGGTAATCAGCCCCAGCATTTT. Combining the CDR3 with reference TRBV19 and TRBJ1-5 gives the whole variable domain DGGITQSPKYLFRKEGQNVTLSCEQNLNHDAMYWYRQDPGQGLRLIYYSQIVNDFQKGDIAEGYSVSREKKESFPLTVTSAQKNPTAFYLCASTPSGNQPQHFGDGTRLSIL.

The chain is built from TRBV5-1 and TRBJ1-4; D not certain. The germline CDR1 and CDR2 sequences are SGHRS and YFSETQ. The ends were cut back, 2 bases at V and 6 bases at J, with 11 bases in the middle. The CDR3 totals 14 residues. In DNA, the CDR3 is TGCGCCAGCAGCTTTCGCGGACGGGATGAAAAACTGTTTTTT. Translation gives CASSFRGRDEKLFF.

This clone was counted a single time. This chain joins TRBV6-5 and TRBJ2-7; D is uncertain. Trimming stripped 5 bases from V and 3 bases from J, with 11 bases between. The germline V gene encodes CDR1 MNHEY and CDR2 SVGAGI. The CDR3 length is 13 residues. The CDR3 here is CASSPSDRYEQYF. The DNA of the CDR3 is TGTGCCAGCAGTCCCAGCGATCGCTACGAGCAGTACTTC.

V and J are TRBV28 and TRBJ2-1; D unresolved. The CDR3 length is 13 residues. Looked up from germline, CDR1 is MDHEN and CDR2 is SYDVKM. Between the trimmed V and J ends, which lost 3 bases and 3 bases, there was a span of 6 bases. The CDR3 protein is CASSFEVYNEQFF. CDR3 DNA: TGTGCCAGCAGTTTTGAAGTCTACAATGAGCAGTTCTTC. The full variable domain, in which reference TRBV28 and TRBJ2-1 provide the parts outside the CDR3, is DVKVTQSSRYLVKRTGEKVFLECVQDMDHENMFWYRQDPGLGLRLIYFSYDVKMKEKGDIPEGYSVSREKKERFSLILESASTNQTSMYLCASSFEVYNEQFFGPGTRLTVL.

In the case of this clone: One junction end disagrees with the germline gene, perhaps due to a read error. The chain carries TRBV20-1 and TRBJ2-7; 9 bases map to TRBD1. This CDR3 spans 10 amino acids. Germline V gene sequence: CDR1 DFQATT, CDR2 SNEGSKA (reference sequence). In DNA form, the CDR3 reads TGTGGGGACAGGGCCTACGAGCAGTACTTC. Translating gives CGDRAYEQYF.

The J gene is TRBJ1-5, the V gene TRBV7-5. TRBV7-5 counts as a pseudogene. The CDR3 sequence is 17 residues long. The CDR3 sequence is CARSLVQPTDDGQPQHF. DNA of the CDR3: TGTGCCAGAAGCTTAGTGCAGCCAACTGATGACGGTCAGCCCCAGCATTTT.

The V gene is TRBV29-1, the J gene TRBJ1-1; D unresolved. Germline values: CDR1 SQVTM, CDR2 ANQGSEA. V was cut by 4 bases and J by 3 bases, with 9 bases left in between. CDR3 length equals 12 residues. DNA for the CDR3: TGCAGCGTTGGTCCCCTGGACACTGAAGCTTTCTTT. This codes for CSVGPLDTEAFF.

The chain has TRBV7-2 and TRBJ1-4; D gene ambiguous. This CDR3 has 15 residues. V was pared by 5 bases and J by 6 bases, with 16 bases between. Germline CDR1 is SGHTA and CDR2 is FQGNSA. The CDR3 bases are TGTGCCAGCAGCATGGAAGTTGGAGTGGATGAAAAACTGTTTTTT. Encoded protein: CASSMEVGVDEKLFF.